The clone carrying this TCR beta chain was seen only once. CDR1 is SGHTS, CDR2 YDEGEE, per germline. The CDR3 is 17 residues long. Trimming removed 0 bases at V and 4 bases at J, with 18 bases between. This record belongs to a study of blood T cell repertoires in COVID-19. Across the whole study: PBMCs, B-cell-depleted T cells, or T cells were the source of the cDNA or gDNA that made up the material.

In the study's own analysis: Amplification with reference gene primers provided the estimates of nucleated cell counts. The data were produced by immunoSEQ multiplex PCR, yet TCRdb's version contains in-frame clones alone and is incomplete. From that table come the V and J calls and clone size; the DNA was used to work out D and trimming. This sample carries about 160,000 clones, roughly 85% of them seen once, and the ten largest clones take 2.5% to 4%. This receptor was taken from a human donor with acute or convalescent COVID-19. The donor label of this sample is uncertain. The V call is TRBV5-8, the J call TRBJ2-3, with D maybe TRBD2 (5 bases). Sequencing used peripheral blood. The DNA of the CDR3 is TGTGCCAGCAGCTTGGTCGGTAGCGCGGCAGAGGCAGATACGCAGTATTTT. Amino acid sequence: CASSLVGSAAEADTQYF.